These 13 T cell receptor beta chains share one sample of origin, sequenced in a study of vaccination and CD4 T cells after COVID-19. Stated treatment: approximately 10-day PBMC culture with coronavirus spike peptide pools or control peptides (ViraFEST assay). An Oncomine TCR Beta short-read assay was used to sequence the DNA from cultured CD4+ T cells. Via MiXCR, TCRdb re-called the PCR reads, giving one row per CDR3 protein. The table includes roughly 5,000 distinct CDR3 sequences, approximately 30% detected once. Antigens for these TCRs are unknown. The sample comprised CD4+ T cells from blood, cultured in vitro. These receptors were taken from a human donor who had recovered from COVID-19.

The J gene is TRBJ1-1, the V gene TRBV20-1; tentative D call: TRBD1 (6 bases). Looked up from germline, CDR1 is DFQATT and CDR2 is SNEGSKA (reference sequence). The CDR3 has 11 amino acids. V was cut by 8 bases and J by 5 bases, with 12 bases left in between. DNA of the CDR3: TGCAGTTCGAAGAGGGGGACTGAAGCTTTCTTT. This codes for CSSKRGTEAFF.

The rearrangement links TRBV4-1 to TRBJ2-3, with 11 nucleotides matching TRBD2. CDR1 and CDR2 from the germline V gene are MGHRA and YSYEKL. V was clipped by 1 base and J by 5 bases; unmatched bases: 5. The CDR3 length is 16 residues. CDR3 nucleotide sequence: TGCGCCAGCAGCCAAGGACTAGCGGGAAACGTAGATACGCAGTATTTT. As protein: CASSQGLAGNVDTQYF.

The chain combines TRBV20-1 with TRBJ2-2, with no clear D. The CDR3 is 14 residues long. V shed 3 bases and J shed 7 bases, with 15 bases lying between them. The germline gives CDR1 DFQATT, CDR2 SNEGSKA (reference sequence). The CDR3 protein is CSARGDRFHGELFF. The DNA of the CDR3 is TGCAGTGCTAGGGGTGATCGGTTCCACGGGGAGCTGTTTTTT.

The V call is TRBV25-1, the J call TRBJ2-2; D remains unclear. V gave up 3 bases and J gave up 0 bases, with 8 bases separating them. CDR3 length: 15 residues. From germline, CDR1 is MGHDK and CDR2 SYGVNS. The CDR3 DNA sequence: TGTGCCAGCAGTGAGACAACCCCGAACACCGGGGAGCTGTTTTTT. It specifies CASSETTPNTGELFF.

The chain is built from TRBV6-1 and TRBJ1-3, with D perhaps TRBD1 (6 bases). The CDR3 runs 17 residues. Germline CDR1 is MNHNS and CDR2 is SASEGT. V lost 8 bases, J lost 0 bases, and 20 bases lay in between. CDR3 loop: CASSPWGGPSSGNTIYF. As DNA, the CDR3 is TGTGCCAGCTCCCCGTGGGGGGGCCCAAGCTCTGGAAACACCATATATTTT.

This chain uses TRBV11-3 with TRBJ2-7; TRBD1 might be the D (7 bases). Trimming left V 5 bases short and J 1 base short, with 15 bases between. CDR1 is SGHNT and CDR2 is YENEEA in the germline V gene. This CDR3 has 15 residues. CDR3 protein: CASSPRAGQSYEQYF. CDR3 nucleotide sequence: TGTGCCAGCAGCCCCAGGGCGGGACAGTCCTACGAGCAGTACTTC.

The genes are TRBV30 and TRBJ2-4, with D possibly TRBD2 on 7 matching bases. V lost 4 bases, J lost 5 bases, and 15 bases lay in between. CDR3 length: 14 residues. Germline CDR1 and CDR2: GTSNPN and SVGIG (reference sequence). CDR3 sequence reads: CAWTLGGAENIQYF. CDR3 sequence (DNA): TGTGCCTGGACGCTGGGGGGGGCCGAAAACATTCAGTACTTC.

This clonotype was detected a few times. The CDR3 DNA reads TGCAGTGCCCAGGGACTGGGTGGGGAGACCCAGTACTTC. Protein product: CSAQGLGGETQYF. The chain links TRBV20-1 to TRBJ2-5; TRBD2 is a possible D gene (6 bases). The CDR3 has 13 amino acids. CDR1 and CDR2 (germline): DFQATT, SNEGSKA (reference sequence). V lost 6 bases to trimming and J lost 5 bases, with 16 bases between them.

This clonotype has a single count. The CDR3 DNA reads as TGTGCCAGCAGCCAGACAGGGTGGTCAGATACGCAGTATTTT. Its protein is CASSQTGWSDTQYF. V and J are TRBV7-3 and TRBJ2-3; TRBD1 agrees at 7 bases. Trimming took 5 bases from V and 4 from J; bases not matched to a gene: 6. There are 14 residues in the CDR3. The germline gives CDR1 SGHTA, CDR2 FQGTGA.

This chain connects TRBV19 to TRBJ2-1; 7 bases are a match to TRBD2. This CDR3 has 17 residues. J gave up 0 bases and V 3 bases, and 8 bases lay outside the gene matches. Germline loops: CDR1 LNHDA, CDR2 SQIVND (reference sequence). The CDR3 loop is CASSILVGGGSYNEQFF. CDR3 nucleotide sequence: TGTGCCAGTAGTATCTTGGTTGGCGGGGGCTCCTACAATGAGCAGTTCTTC. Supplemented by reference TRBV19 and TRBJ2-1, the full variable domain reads DGGITQSPKYLFRKEGQNVTLSCEQNLNHDAMYWYRQDPGQGLRLIYYSQIVNDFQKGDIAEGYSVSREKKESFPLTVTSAQKNPTAFYLCASSILVGGGSYNEQFFGPGTRLTVL.

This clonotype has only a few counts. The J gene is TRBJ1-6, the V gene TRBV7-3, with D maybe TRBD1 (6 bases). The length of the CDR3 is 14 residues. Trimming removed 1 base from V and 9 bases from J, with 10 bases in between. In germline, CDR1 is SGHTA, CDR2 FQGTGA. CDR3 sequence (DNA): TGTGCCAGCAGCTTAAGAGGGGGAGGTTCACCCCTCCACTTT. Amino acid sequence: CASSLRGGGSPLHF.

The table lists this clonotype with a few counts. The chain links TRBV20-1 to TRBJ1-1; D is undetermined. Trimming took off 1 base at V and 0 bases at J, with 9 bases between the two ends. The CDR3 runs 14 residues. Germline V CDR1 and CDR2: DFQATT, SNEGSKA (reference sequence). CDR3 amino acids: CSARADIMNTEAFF. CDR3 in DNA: TGCAGTGCTAGAGCCGACATTATGAACACTGAAGCTTTCTTT.

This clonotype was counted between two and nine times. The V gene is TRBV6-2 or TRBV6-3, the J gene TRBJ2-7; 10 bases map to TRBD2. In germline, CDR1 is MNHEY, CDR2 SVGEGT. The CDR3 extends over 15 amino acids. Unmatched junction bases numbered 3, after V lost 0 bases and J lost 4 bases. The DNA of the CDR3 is TGTGCCAGCAGTTACTCCGGGACTAGCGTGTACGAGCAGTACTTC. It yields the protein CASSYSGTSVYEQYF.